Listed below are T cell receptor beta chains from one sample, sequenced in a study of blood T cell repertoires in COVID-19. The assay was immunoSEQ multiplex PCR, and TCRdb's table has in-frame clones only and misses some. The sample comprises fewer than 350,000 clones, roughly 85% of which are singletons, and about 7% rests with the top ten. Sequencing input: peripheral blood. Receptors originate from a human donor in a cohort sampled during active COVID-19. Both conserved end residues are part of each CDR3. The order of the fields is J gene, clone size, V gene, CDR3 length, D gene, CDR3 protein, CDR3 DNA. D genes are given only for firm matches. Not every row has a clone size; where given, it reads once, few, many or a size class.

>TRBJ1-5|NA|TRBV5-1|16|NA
CASTPLTPGDDQPQHF
TGCGCCAGCACTCCCTTAACACCAGGGGACGATCAGCCCCAGCATTTT
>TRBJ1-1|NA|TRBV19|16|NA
CATTQPSSPRNTEAFF
TGTGCCACCACACAGCCCTCAAGCCCGCGGAACACTGAAGCTTTCTTT
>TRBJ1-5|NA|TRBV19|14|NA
CASSIEPGYQPQHF
TGTGCCAGTAGTATAGAGCCAGGGTATCAGCCCCAGCATTTT
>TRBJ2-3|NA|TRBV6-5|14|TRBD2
CASGQRGSTDTQYF
TGTGCCAGCGGCCAGCGGGGGAGCACAGATACGCAGTATTTT
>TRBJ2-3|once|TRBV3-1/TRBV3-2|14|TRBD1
CASTPGQGRDTQYF
TGTGCCAGCACCCCGGGACAGGGGCGGGATACGCAGTATTTT
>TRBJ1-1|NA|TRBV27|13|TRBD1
CASSKTGGTEAFF
TGTGCCAGCAGCAAAACAGGGGGCACTGAAGCTTTCTTT
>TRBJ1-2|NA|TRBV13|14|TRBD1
CASSFGTVNYGYTF
TGTGCCAGCAGCTTCGGGACAGTTAACTATGGCTACACCTTC
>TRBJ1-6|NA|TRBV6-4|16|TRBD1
CASSLRGSSYNSPLHF
TGTGCCAGCAGCCTCAGGGGGAGCTCCTATAATTCACCCCTCCACTTT
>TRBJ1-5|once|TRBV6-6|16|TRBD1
CASSYPQQGGGQPQHF
TGTGCCAGCAGTTACCCTCAACAGGGGGGGGGTCAGCCCCAGCATTTT
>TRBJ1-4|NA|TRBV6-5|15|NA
CASSNSGVDNEKLFF
TGTGCCAGCAGTAATTCAGGGGTTGATAATGAAAAACTGTTTTTT
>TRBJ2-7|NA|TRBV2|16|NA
CASSEALSQRSYEQYF
TGTGCCAGCAGTGAAGCGCTTAGCCAGAGAAGCTACGAGCAGTACTTC
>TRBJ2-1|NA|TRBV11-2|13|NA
CASSPDYHNEQFF
TGTGCCAGCAGCCCGGACTACCACAATGAGCAGTTCTTC
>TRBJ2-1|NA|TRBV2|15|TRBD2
CASSARLAGDNEQFF
TGTGCCAGCAGTGCCCGACTAGCGGGGGACAATGAGCAGTTCTTC
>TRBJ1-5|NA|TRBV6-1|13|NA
CASSERGIQPQHF
TGTGCCAGCAGTGAACGGGGGATACAGCCCCAGCATTTT
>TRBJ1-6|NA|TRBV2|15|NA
CASSGQTMGLSPLHF
TGTGCCAGCAGTGGGCAGACGATGGGCTTATCACCCCTCCACTTT
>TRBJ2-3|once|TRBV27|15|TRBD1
CASTSPGQGTDTQYF
TGTGCCAGCACTTCGCCGGGACAGGGGACAGATACGCAGTATTTT
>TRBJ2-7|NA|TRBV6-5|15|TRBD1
CASLPRDRLSYEQYF
TGTGCCAGCCTACCCCGGGACAGACTTTCCTACGAGCAGTACTTC
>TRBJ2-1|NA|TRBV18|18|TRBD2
CASSPQALARSSYNEQFF
TGTGCCAGCTCACCACAAGCACTAGCGAGGAGCTCCTACAATGAGCAGTTCTTC
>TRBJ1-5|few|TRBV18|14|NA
CASSPTGNNQPQHF
TGTGCCAGCTCACCAACAGGCAACAATCAGCCCCAGCATTTT
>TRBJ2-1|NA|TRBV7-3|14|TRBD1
CASRSGTGDHEQFF
TGTGCCAGCAGGTCCGGGACAGGGGATCATGAGCAGTTCTTC
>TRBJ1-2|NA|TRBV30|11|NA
CARENGYGYTF
TGTGCCCGGGAAAACGGATATGGCTACACCTTC
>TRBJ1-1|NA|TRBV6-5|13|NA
CASSYSRRTEAFF
TGTGCCAGCAGTTACTCGAGGAGAACTGAAGCTTTCTTT
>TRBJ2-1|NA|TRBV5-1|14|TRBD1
CASSLITGVGEQFF
TGCGCCAGCAGCCTCATCACAGGGGTTGGTGAGCAGTTCTTC
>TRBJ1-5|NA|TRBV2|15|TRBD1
CASSEDRGANQPQHF
TGTGCCAGCAGTGAAGACAGGGGGGCAAATCAGCCCCAGCATTTT
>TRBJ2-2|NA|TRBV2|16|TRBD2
CASSPSGGPVTGELFF
TGTGCCAGCAGTCCTAGCGGGGGGCCCGTCACCGGGGAGCTGTTTTTT
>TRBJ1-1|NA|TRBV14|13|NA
CASSLGQTTEAFF
TGTGCCAGCAGCCTTGGACAGACCACTGAAGCTTTCTTT
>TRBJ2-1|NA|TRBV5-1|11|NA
CASSLADEQFF
TGCGCCAGCAGCTTGGCCGATGAGCAGTTCTTC
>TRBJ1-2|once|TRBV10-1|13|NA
CASSDLDSYGYTF
TGCGCCAGCAGTGATCTGGACAGCTATGGCTACACCTTC
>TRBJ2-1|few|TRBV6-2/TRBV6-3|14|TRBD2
CASSRRLANNEQFF
TGTGCCAGCAGTCGTAGACTAGCAAACAATGAGCAGTTCTTC
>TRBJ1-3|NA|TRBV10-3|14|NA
CAISELSSGNTIYF
TGTGCCATCAGTGAGCTCAGCTCTGGAAACACCATATATTTT
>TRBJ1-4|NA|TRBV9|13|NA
CASSPGEGGKLFF
TGTGCCAGCAGCCCAGGGGAGGGGGGAAAACTGTTTTTT
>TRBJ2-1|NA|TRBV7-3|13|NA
CASNASSYNEQFF
TGTGCCAGCAACGCGAGCTCCTACAATGAGCAGTTCTTC
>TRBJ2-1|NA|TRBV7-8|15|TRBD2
CASSLVASGGNEQFF
TGTGCCAGCAGCTTAGTGGCTAGCGGGGGAAATGAGCAGTTCTTC
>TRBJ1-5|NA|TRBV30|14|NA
CAWTARGTNQPQHF
TGTGCCTGGACCGCCAGGGGCACGAATCAGCCCCAGCATTTT
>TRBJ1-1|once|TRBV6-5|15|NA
CASSYSGQMNTEAFF
TGTGCCAGCAGTTACTCCGGACAGATGAACACTGAAGCTTTCTTT
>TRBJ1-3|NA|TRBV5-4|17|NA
CASSLRGGGYSGNTIYF
TGTGCCAGCAGCTTGAGGGGTGGGGGCTACTCTGGAAACACCATATATTTT
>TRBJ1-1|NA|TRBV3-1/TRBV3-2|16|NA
CASSQDTVSMNTEAFF
TGTGCCAGCAGCCAAGATACAGTAAGTATGAACACTGAAGCTTTCTTT
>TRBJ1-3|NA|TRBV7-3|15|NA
CASSFDAGAGNTIYF
TGTGCCAGCAGCTTCGACGCGGGGGCGGGAAACACCATATATTTT
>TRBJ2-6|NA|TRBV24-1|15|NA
CATSDMVAGANVLTF
TGTGCCACCAGTGATATGGTAGCTGGGGCCAACGTCCTGACTTTC
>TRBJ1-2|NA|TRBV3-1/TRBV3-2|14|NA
CASSQAPANYGYTF
TGTGCCAGCAGCCAAGCACCAGCTAACTATGGCTACACCTTC
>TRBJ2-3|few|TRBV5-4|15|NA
CASSLAGINSDTQYF
TGTGCCAGCAGCTTGGCCGGGATAAACAGTGATACGCAGTATTTT
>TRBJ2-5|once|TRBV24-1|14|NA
CATSDPARLETQYF
TGTGCCACCAGTGACCCCGCCCGACTGGAGACCCAGTACTTC
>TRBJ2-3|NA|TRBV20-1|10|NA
CSAYTDTQYF
TGCAGTGCCTACACAGATACGCAGTATTTT
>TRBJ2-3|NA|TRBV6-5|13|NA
CASAPGGTDTQYF
TGTGCCAGCGCCCCAGGGGGCACAGATACGCAGTATTTT
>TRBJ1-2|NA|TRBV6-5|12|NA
CASSYAGYGYTF
TGTGCCAGCAGTTATGCAGGATATGGCTACACCTTC
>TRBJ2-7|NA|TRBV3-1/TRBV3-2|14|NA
CASSHRRQVLEQYF
TGTGCCAGCAGCCATCGACGACAGGTCCTCGAGCAGTACTTC
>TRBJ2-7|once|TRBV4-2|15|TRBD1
CASSQGAGGYYEQYF
TGTGCCAGCAGCCAAGGTGCAGGGGGCTATTACGAGCAGTACTTC
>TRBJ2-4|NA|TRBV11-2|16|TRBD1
CASSAGTGHLSNIQYF
TGTGCCAGCAGCGCTGGGACAGGGCATCTCTCAAACATTCAGTACTTC